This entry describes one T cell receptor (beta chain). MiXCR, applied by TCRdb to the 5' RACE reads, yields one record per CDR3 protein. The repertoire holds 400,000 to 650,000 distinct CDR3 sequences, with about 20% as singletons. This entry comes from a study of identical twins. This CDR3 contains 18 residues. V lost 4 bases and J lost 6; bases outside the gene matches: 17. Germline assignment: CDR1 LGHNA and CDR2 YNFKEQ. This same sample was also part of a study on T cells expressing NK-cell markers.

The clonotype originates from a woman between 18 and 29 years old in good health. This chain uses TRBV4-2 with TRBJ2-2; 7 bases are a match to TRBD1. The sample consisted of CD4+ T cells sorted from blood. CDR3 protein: CASSRTGQHFERAGELFF. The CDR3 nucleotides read TGTGCCAGCAGCCGAACGGGACAGCATTTTGAGAGGGCCGGGGAGCTGTTTTTT.